Reported below is one T cell receptor (beta chain). The cohort comprised adults aged about 18 to 100 years residing in approximately 25 US areas. Clinical history as reported by participants underpinned cohort assignment. This record belongs to a study of blood T cell repertoires in COVID-19. Study details: Nucleic acid was either cDNA or gDNA, and it came from T cells, B-cell-depleted T cells, or PBMCs.

CDR3 length equals 19 residues. CDR1 KGHSH and CDR2 LQKENI come from the germline V gene. The ends lost 5 bases at V and 1 base at J; junction bases unmatched: 12. In the original workflow: Estimation of nucleated cell counts relied on the amplification of reference gene primers. Libraries were prepared by immunoSEQ multiplex PCR; TCRdb keeps only in-frame clonotypes and omits some of them. The V and J calls and clone size are taken from that table; D and trimming were inferred from the DNA. Altogether approximately 150,000 clones are present, around 85% being singletons, with the ten largest covering about 5.7%.

This TCR came from a woman between 40 and 55 years old with acute COVID-19. The rearrangement links TRBV18 to TRBJ2-6; 9 positions match TRBD1. Source material: PBMCs or T cells enriched from blood (not recorded which). CDR3 bases: TGTGCCAGCTCAAGTAACCCCGGGACAGGGAATTCTGGGGCCAACGTCCTGACTTTC. This translates into CASSSNPGTGNSGANVLTF. The full variable domain, its missing parts supplied by reference TRBV18 and TRBJ2-6, is NAGVMQNPRHLVRRRGQEARLRCSPMKGHSHVYWYRQLPEEGLKFMVYLQKENIIDESGMPKERFSAEFPKEGPSILRIQQVVRGDSAAYFCASSSNPGTGNSGANVLTFGAGSRLTVL.